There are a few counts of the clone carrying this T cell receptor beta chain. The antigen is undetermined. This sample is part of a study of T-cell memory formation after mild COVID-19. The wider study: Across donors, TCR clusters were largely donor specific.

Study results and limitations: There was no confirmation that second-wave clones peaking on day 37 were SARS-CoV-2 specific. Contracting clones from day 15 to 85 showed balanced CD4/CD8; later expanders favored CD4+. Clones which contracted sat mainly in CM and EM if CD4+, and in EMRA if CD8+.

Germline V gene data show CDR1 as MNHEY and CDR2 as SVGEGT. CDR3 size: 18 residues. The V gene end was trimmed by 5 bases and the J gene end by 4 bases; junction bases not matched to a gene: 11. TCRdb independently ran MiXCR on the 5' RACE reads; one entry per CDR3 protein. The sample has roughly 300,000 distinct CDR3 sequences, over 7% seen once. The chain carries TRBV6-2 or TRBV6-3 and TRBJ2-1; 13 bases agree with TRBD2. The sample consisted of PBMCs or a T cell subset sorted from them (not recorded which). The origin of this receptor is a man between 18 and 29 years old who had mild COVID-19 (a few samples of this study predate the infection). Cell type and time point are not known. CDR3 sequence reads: CASSQTRLAGGIYNEQFF. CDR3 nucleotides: TGTGCCAGCAGTCAGACCCGACTAGCGGGGGGAATATACAATGAGCAGTTCTTC.